Below are 7 T cell receptor beta chains sequenced from a single sample in a study of blood T cells in healthy people across ages. Using a J-beta primer mix together with a sample-barcoded 5' primer, a second PCR was run for about 7 to 12 cycles. Each CDR3 protein is one row after TCRdb ran MiXCR on the 5' RACE reads. The repertoire includes 1.5 million to 2 million distinct CDR3 sequences, 25% to 30% of them detected once, and 7.7% sits in the top ten. Input material: blood. The receptor set was obtained from a woman aged 25-40 years in good health.

This clonotype appeared a few times. V is TRBV12-3 or TRBV12-4 and J is TRBJ2-4; no clear D. This CDR3 has 11 amino acids. The V end lost 1 base, the J end lost 12 bases, and 7 bases lay between the germline ends. The CDR3 protein is CASSLEGPQYF. CDR3 bases: TGTGCCAGCAGTTTAGAAGGACCTCAGTACTTC.

Concerning this clonotype itself: This sequence may be a read error, since a much larger clone differs from it by one base. The V and J genes are TRBV6-1 and TRBJ2-1; 8 nucleotides align to TRBD2. Gene TRBJ2-7 matches the end of the DNA better, so the J call may be wrong. Germline CDR1 is MNHNS and CDR2 is SASEGT. The CDR3 length is 16 residues. CDR3 in amino acids: CASTVAGSLSYNEQYF. In DNA, the CDR3 is TGTGCCAGCACTGTAGCGGGGTCGCTCTCCTACAATGAGCAGTACTTC.

The V and J genes are TRBV10-3 and TRBJ2-2; 11 bases agree with TRBD2. With 10 bases clipped from V and 4 bases from J, the junction kept 5 bases outside the gene matches. The CDR3 runs to 14 residues. CDR1 and CDR2 (germline): ENHRY, SYGVKD. The CDR3 sequence: CARHSGGATGELFF. In DNA form, the CDR3 reads TGTGCCAGACATAGCGGGGGGGCCACCGGGGAGCTGTTTTTT.

V gene TRBV20-1 combines with J gene TRBJ2-5; D is ambiguous. Per germline, CDR1 DFQATT and CDR2 SNEGSKA (reference sequence). V lost 0 bases and J lost 4, with 12 bases in between. The CDR3 is 14 residues long. The CDR3: CSARDRRYVETQYF. In DNA, the CDR3 is TGCAGTGCTAGAGATCGGAGATATGTAGAGACCCAGTACTTC.

The chain joins TRBV30 to TRBJ2-1, with 11 bases matching TRBD2. CDR1 is GTSNPN, CDR2 SVGIG, per germline (reference sequence). The CDR3 runs 16 residues. V was clipped by 8 bases and J by 4 bases; unmatched bases: 13. CDR3 sequence (DNA): TGTGCCAGTACAAATCCTAGCGGGAGGACTTACAATGAGCAGTTCTTC. The encoded protein is CASTNPSGRTYNEQFF.

The V call is TRBV20-1, the J call TRBJ2-1; 7 nucleotides line up with TRBD2. The CDR3 is 16 amino acids. Germline V CDR1 and CDR2: DFQATT, SNEGSKA (reference sequence). Trimming took 0 bases from V and 7 from J; bases not matched to a gene: 12. The CDR3 protein is CSARDRSSGVGNEQFF. The CDR3 DNA sequence: TGCAGTGCTAGAGATAGGTCGAGCGGGGTGGGAAATGAGCAGTTCTTC.

On this clonotype itself: Being one base from a much bigger clone, this may be a read error. The V call is TRBV19, the J call TRBJ2-6; 11 bases align to TRBD1. Germline V CDR1 and CDR2: LNHDA, SQIVND (reference sequence). The CDR3 totals 17 residues. CDR3 protein: CPSMRTGGLFGANVLTF. CDR3 DNA sequence: TGTCCCAGTATGAGGACAGGGGGCCTTTTCGGGGCCAACGTCCTGACTTTC.